Here is one T cell receptor beta chain with its context. There is no known antigen for this receptor. Base qualities are not provided; no much larger clone lies one nucleotide away. The trim is 8 bases for V and 4 bases for J, with a gap of 9 bases between the germline ends. The germline V gene gives CDR1 as MNHEY and CDR2 as SVGEGT. The CDR3 runs 12 residues from the cysteine to the phenylalanine. Only the CDR3 part of the read is kept: 36 bases, read in frame from the first base. Sequenced on an Illumina HiSeq 2500. Quantitative 5'-RACE with molecular barcodes was used to prepare TCR beta libraries. The paper's data handling went like this. Disease-linked TCR variants were identified with a new computational method built on a probabilistic model of VDJ rearrangement. TCRdb reworked the public reads: Q25 trimming with fastp, MiXCR clone assembly, productive beta chains retained. Each entry is one CDR3 protein sequence, shown with its most common DNA and genes. The authors' filters were not applied to this entry. In this sample the table shows approximately 350,000 distinct CDR3 sequences, approximately 20% of which occur a single time. About an eighth of the sample is in the top ten clones.

This sample was included in a study of CD8 T cells in ankylosing spondylitis (dated by TCRdb to about 2017). A note on the overall study: To find TCR variants linked to disease, the study profiled T cell receptor beta repertoires in ankylosing spondylitis patients and healthy donors. In total, the full study cohort was made up of nearly 110 healthy donors and about two dozen ankylosing spondylitis patients. Peripheral blood was sampled, and synovial fluid was also collected from ankylosing spondylitis patients. Overall results and qualifications from the work: A TCR beta motif made up of roughly eight highly homologous amino acid variants appeared to be characteristic of blood from ankylosing spondylitis patients. The disease-linked clones had a CD8+ phenotype and were found at relatively low frequencies in peripheral blood. Significant enrichment of the disease-linked clones was reported in matched synovial fluid samples from ankylosing spondylitis patients. Some motif variants had previously been reported in the synovial fluid and blood of reactive arthritis patients, which suggests shared mechanisms of disease initiation.

The source is a male donor with ankylosing spondylitis or in good health (not recorded which). The sample consisted of blood, either unsorted or a sorted T cell fraction (not recorded which). The chain employs TRBV6-2 or TRBV6-3 and TRBJ2-1; no confident D gene assignment can be made. The CDR3 has the sequence CASVGAYNEQFF. The nucleotides read TGTGCCAGCGTTGGAGCGTACAATGAGCAGTTCTTC.